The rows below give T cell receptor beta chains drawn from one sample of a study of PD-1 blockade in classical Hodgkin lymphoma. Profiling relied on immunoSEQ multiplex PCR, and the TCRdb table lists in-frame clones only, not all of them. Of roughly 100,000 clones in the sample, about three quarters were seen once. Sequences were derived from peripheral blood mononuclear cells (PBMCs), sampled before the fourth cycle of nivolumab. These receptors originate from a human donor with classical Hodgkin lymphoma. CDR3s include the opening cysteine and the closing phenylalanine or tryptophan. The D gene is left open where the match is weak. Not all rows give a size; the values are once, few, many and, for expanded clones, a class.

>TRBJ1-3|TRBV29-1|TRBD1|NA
TGCAGCGTAGCCGGGACAGCGTCTGGAAACACCATATATTTT
CSVAGTASGNTIYF
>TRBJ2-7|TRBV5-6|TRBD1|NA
TGTGCCAGCAGCTTCGACAGGGGGTACGCCTCTCAGTACTTC
CASSFDRGYASQYF
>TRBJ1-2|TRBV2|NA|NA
TGTGCCAGCAGTGAACGGTTACAGGGATCCTATGGCTACACCTTC
CASSERLQGSYGYTF
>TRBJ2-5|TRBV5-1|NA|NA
TGCGCCAGCAGCTTGGTCAGGGATCTCCAAGAGACCCAGTACTTC
CASSLVRDLQETQYF
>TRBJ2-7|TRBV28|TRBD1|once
TGTGCCAGCAGTTTAGGGTTAGGGGCAGGGGGTTCCTACGAGCAGTACTTC
CASSLGLGAGGSYEQYF
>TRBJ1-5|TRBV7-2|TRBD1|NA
TGTGCCAGCAGCTTAAGGGGAGCAGGGGGTGGAAATCAGCCCCAGCATTTT
CASSLRGAGGGNQPQHF
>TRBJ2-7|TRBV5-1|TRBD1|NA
TGCGCCAGCAGCTTGGAGGGGCTAGGGACAGCCTACTACGAGCAGTACTTC
CASSLEGLGTAYYEQYF
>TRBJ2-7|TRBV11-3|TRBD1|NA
TGTGCCAGCAGCTTAGGGACAGGGTACCCCTACGAGCAGTACTTC
CASSLGTGYPYEQYF
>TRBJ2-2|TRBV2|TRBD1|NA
TGTGCCAGCAGTCCGGGGACAGGGGTTATGAAGGACACCGGGGAGCTGTTTTTT
CASSPGTGVMKDTGELFF
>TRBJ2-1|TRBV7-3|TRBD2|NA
TGTGCCAGCTCGGGGGAGGGCCCGGTAGATGAGCAGTTCTTC
CASSGEGPVDEQFF
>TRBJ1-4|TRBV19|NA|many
TGTGCCAGTACCGGCGGAGGGACGCATGAAAAACTGTTTTTT
CASTGGGTHEKLFF
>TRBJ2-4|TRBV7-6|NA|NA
TGTGCCAGCAGCTTAGGTTTGGGGTTTCAAAGCGGAGGGATTCAGTACTTC
CASSLGLGFQSGGIQYF
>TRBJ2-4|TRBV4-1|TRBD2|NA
TGCGCCAGCAGCCAAGATTGGGGGACTAGAGACATTCAGTACTTC
CASSQDWGTRDIQYF
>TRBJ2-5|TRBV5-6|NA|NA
TGTGCCAGCAGCTTGACAGAGCAAGAGACCCAGTACTTC
CASSLTEQETQYF
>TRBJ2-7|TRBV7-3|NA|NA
TGTGCCAGCAGCTTATATGGGAGACCCTACGAGCAGTACTTC
CASSLYGRPYEQYF
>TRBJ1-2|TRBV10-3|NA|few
TGTGCCATCAGTGACCTCGGACCGATCTCCTATGGCTACACCTTC
CAISDLGPISYGYTF
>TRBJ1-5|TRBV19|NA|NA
TGTGCCTCCAAAATGGGCCTCGGGGGGAAGAGCAATCAGCCCCAGCATTTT
CASKMGLGGKSNQPQHF
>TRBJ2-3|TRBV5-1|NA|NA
TGCGCCAGCAGCTTGGATGCAGTCACAGATACGCAGTATTTT
CASSLDAVTDTQYF
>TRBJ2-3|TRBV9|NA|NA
TGTGCCAGCAGCGTGTTAGGCCGGGATGGCACAGATACGCAGTATTTT
CASSVLGRDGTDTQYF
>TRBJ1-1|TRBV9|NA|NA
TGTGCCAGCAGCCCATCCCAGACAGGGAACACTGAAGCTTTCTTT
CASSPSQTGNTEAFF
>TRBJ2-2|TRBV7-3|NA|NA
TGTGCCAGCAGCACGAACACCGGGGAGCTGTTTTTT
CASSTNTGELFF
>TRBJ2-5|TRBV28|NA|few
TGTGCCAGCAGTTTGATAACAGGGGGGGAAGAGACCCAGTACTTC
CASSLITGGEETQYF
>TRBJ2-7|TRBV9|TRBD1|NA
TGTGCCAGCAGCGTAGGACAGGGGGCTTACGAGCAGTACTTC
CASSVGQGAYEQYF
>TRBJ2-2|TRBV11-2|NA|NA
TGTGCCAGCAGCTTTCTGAGGGTCGCCGGGGAGCTGTTTTTT
CASSFLRVAGELFF
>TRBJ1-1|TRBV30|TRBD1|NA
TGTGCCTGCCCAGAGGCAGGGGGCATAGCTTTCTTT
CACPEAGGIAFF
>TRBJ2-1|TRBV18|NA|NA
TGTGCCAGCTCACCACAGGTAGCGGCGTACAATGAGCAGTTCTTC
CASSPQVAAYNEQFF
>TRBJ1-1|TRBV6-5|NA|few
TGTGCCAGCAGCTACAGGGAGAGCACTGAAGCTTTCTTT
CASSYRESTEAFF
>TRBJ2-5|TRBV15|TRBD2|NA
TGTGCCACCAGCAGGTTCCTAGCGGGAGCGGGGGAGACCCAGTACTTC
CATSRFLAGAGETQYF
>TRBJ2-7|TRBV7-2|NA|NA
TGTGCCAGCAGCTTAGGTCTGGGGGCCTCCTACGAGCAGTACTTC
CASSLGLGASYEQYF
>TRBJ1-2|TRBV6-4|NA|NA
TGTGCCAGCAGTGTGAACTGGGGGTCCTATGGCTACACCTTC
CASSVNWGSYGYTF
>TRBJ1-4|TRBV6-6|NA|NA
TGTGCCAGCAGTTACGGGCAAGGGCTTAATGAAAAACTGTTTTTT
CASSYGQGLNEKLFF
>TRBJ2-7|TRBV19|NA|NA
TGTGCCAGTAAAGGACAAGGAATCCACGAGCAGTACTTC
CASKGQGIHEQYF
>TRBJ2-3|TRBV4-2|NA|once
TGTGCCAGCAGCCAAGCTGGTAGAACTACCACAGATACGCAGTATTTT
CASSQAGRTTTDTQYF
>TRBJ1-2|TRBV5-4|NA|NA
TGTGCCAGCAGCCGAGTGGCGGATGGCTACACCTTC
CASSRVADGYTF
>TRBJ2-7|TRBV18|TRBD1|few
TGTGCCAGCTCACGGGACAGCCAGCCCTACGAGCAGTACTTC
CASSRDSQPYEQYF
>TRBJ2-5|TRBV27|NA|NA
TGTGCCAGCAGTTCTCGGGCAGATCAAGAGACCCAGTACTTC
CASSSRADQETQYF
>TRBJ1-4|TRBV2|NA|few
TGTGCCAGCAGACCCGACAGGCGGTTAACAACTAATGAAAAACTGTTTTTT
CASRPDRRLTTNEKLFF
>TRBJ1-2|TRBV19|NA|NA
TGTGCCAGTAGAAACGACGGCAGGGCTAACTATGGCTACACCTTC
CASRNDGRANYGYTF
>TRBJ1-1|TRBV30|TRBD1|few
TGTGCCTGGAGGTCACAGGGGAGGACTGAAGCTTTCTTT
CAWRSQGRTEAFF
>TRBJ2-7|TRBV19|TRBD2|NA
TGTGCCAGTAGTATAAGCGGGGGCTACTACGAGCAGTACTTC
CASSISGGYYEQYF
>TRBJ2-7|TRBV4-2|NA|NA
TGTGCCAGCAGCCAAGCGGCTCCCCAAAGCCTCTACGAGCAGTACTTC
CASSQAAPQSLYEQYF
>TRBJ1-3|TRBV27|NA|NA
TGTGCCAGCGCTGGGCGGTTCGGGGACACCATATATTTT
CASAGRFGDTIYF